Detailed here is one TCR beta chain. The data are from a study of blood T cell repertoires in COVID-19. Study background: Some COVID-19 samples were acute and others convalescent; all came from the United States, Italy and Spain. In each case, the material was cDNA or gDNA derived from T cells, B-cell-depleted T cells, or PBMCs.

Libraries were prepared by immunoSEQ multiplex PCR; TCRdb keeps only in-frame clonotypes and omits some of them. The repertoire has around 260,000 clones, 75% to 90% of them found once; the top ten carry just under 0.95%. The sequence was obtained from a woman in her thirties or forties who had recovered from COVID-19. The specimen sequenced was peripheral blood.

DNA of the CDR3: TGTGCCAGCAGGCACAATGGGGGGGGCCGATCTTTTGAAGCTTTCTTT. Its translation is CASRHNGGGRSFEAFF. The chain uses TRBV27 and TRBJ1-1; maybe TRBD1 (6 bases). The germline V and J ends were trimmed by 6 bases and 7 bases, with 24 bases remaining between them. In germline, CDR1 is MNHEY, CDR2 SMNVEV (reference sequence). There are 16 residues in the CDR3.